The 32 T cell receptor beta chains in this list originate from one sample, sequenced in a study of tumor-infiltrating lymphocytes in primary liver carcinoma. For each extraction, RNA and DNA were obtained together from roughly 20-30 mg of unsorted bulk tissue. From 500 ng of total RNA, TCR beta-specific cDNA was reverse-transcribed using a constant-region primer. Sequencing libraries for TCR beta derived from three nested multiplex PCR rounds that used slightly modified ARM-PCR. In the first two PCR rounds, TRBV1-TRBV30 forward primers were paired with a C-beta reverse primer, and each round lasted 10 cycles. TCRdb reprocessed the multiplex PCR reads with MiXCR, giving one entry per CDR3 protein. The table lists roughly 80,000 distinct CDR3 sequences, 65% to 80% of them singletons, with 15% to 20% in the top ten. Sequencing input: liver tumor tissue from sampling region 1. Subset specified: tumor region T1, superior pole. Every receptor here comes from a man aged 35 to 55 with primary liver carcinoma and hepatitis B virus infection.

This clonotype was counted ten times or more. The chain joins TRBV20-1 to TRBJ2-3; 11 bases agree with TRBD2. Germline CDR1 and CDR2: DFQATT and SNEGSKA (reference sequence). There are 15 residues in the CDR3. J lost 0 bases, V lost 6 bases, and 5 bases had no gene match. CDR3 region: CSASTSGSSTDTQYF. DNA for the CDR3: TGCAGTGCAAGCACTAGCGGGAGTAGCACAGATACGCAGTATTTT.

As for this clonotype: Lacking the conserved final phenylalanine or tryptophan, this CDR3 likely reflects a read error. The J gene is TRBJ2-3, the V gene TRBV11-1, with 9 bases matching TRBD2. Losses at the gene ends were 5 bases for V and 11 bases for J; bases not matched to a gene: 17. Germline-derived CDR1 and CDR2 are SGHAT and FQDESV (reference sequence). The CDR3 loop spans 16 amino acids. CDR3 in amino acids: CASSLGTSTQTVMQYL. The CDR3 DNA reads TGTGCCAGCAGCCTCGGGACTAGCACACAAACAGTTATGCAGTATTTA.

Note on this clonotype: A much larger clone differs from this one at a single base, so this may be a read error. V gene TRBV28 combines with J gene TRBJ2-3; D possibly uses TRBD1 or TRBD2 (5 bases each). Germline V gives CDR1 MDHEN, CDR2 SYDVKM. The CDR3 covers 14 residues. Trimming removed 10 bases from V and 2 bases from J, with 16 bases in between. The CDR3 here is CAISEGSHTDTQYF. CDR3 coding DNA: TGTGCCATTTCCGAGGGGTCACACACAGATACGCAGTATTTT.

About this clonotype: Lacking the conserved final phenylalanine or tryptophan, this CDR3 likely reflects a read error. The chain has TRBV6-5 and TRBJ1-1; D call uncertain. This CDR3 comprises 14 residues. The germline CDR1 and CDR2 sequences are MNHEY and SVGAGI. CDR3 DNA: TGCGCCAGCAGGAGGGATCAAATGAACACTGAAGCTTTCATT. Translating gives CASRRDQMNTEAFI.

Regarding this clonotype: The germline gene is not matched at one end of the junction; a read error may be the cause. The gene calls are TRBV4-1 and TRBJ2-3, with 7 bases identical to TRBD2. Per the germline V gene, CDR1 is MGHRA and CDR2 is YSYEKL. The CDR3 covers 15 residues. In nucleotides, the CDR3 is TGCGCAAGCAGCCGGGGTGCGGGAGAGACAGATACGCGGTATTTT. This translates into CASSRGAGETDTRYF.

By share, this clonotype ranks as medium-sized. This sequence joins TRBV11-2 and TRBJ2-1; D perhaps matches TRBD1 (6 bases). The CDR3 sequence is 15 residues long. CDR1 and CDR2 from the germline V gene are SGHAT and FQNNGV. Trimming removed 5 bases from V and 0 bases from J, with 11 bases in between. The CDR3 spells CASSVDRPSYNEQFF. The CDR3 coding sequence is TGTGCCAGCAGCGTCGACAGGCCCTCCTACAATGAGCAGTTCTTC.

About this clonotype itself: The final CDR3 position lacks the conserved phenylalanine or tryptophan, pointing to a likely read error. No DNA is shown, since the ends of the CDR3 on it are uncertain; the CDR3 is the one TCRdb lists. The V gene is TRBV29-1, the J gene TRBJ2-3; TRBD2, the D gene given by the table, was not confirmed from the DNA. The CDR3 has 10 amino acids, counting both end residues. Germline V gene sequence: CDR1 SQVTM, CDR2 ANQGSEA. The CDR3 loop reads CSVESAGRYL.

As regards this clonotype: The junction does not match germline at one end; this may be a read error. The V gene is TRBV29-1, the J gene TRBJ1-2; 10 bases map to TRBD1. This CDR3 spans 15 amino acids. Germline CDR1 and CDR2: SQVTM and ANQGSEA. CDR3 DNA sequence: TGCAGCGCCGGGGACAGGGGAGACCTGGACTATGGATACATCTTC. It yields the protein CSAGDRGDLDYGYIF. The variable domain in full, with the rest retrieved from reference TRBV29-1 and TRBJ1-2, is SAVISQKPSRDICQRGTSLTIQCQVDSQVTMMFWYRQQPGQSLTLIATANQGSEATYESGFVIDKFPISRPNLTFSTLTVSNMSPEDSSIYLCSAGDRGDLDYGYIFGSGTRLTVV.

The J gene is TRBJ2-5, the V gene TRBV6-1, with a possible D match to TRBD2 (6 bases). The germline V and J ends were trimmed by 6 bases and 9 bases, with 17 bases remaining between them. The germline V gene encodes CDR1 MNHNS and CDR2 SASEGT. The CDR3 has 13 residues. This chain's CDR3 is CASSRPGDESQYF. CDR3 in DNA: TGTGCCAGCAGCAGACCGGGGGATGAGTCCCAGTACTTC.

As to this clonotype: This may be a read error, as it is one base from a much larger clone. The chain uses TRBV20-1 and TRBJ2-7, with 8 bases identical to TRBD1. The CDR3 is 13 residues long. CDR1 is DFQATT and CDR2 is SNEGSKA in the germline V gene (reference sequence). CDR3 nucleotides: TGCAGTGCTGGAGATCAGGGGGCCAACGAGCAGTACTTC. Residues: CSAGDQGANEQYF.

Regarding this clonotype: The junction differs from germline at one of its ends, possibly a read error. The rearrangement links TRBV12-3 or TRBV12-4 to TRBJ2-2; weak D call: TRBD1 (5 bases). The CDR3 is made up of 13 amino acids. CDR3 protein: CAGSYRYSGQLFF. The CDR3 DNA reads TGTGCCGGCAGCTACAGGTACTCCGGGCAGCTGTTTTTT.

On this clonotype itself: This is likely a read error, given that the CDR3 carries no conserved phenylalanine or tryptophan at its end. V is TRBV5-6 and J is TRBJ1-6; D not certain. Trimming left V 8 bases short and J 14 bases short, with 14 bases between. The CDR3 is made up of 11 amino acids. Germline V CDR1 and CDR2: SGHDT, YYEEEE. The DNA of the CDR3 is TGTGCCAGTAGCCAACAAGGCACCCTCCACATT. As protein: CASSQQGTLHI.

As for this clonotype: A much larger clone differs from this one at a single base, so this may be a read error. The chain has TRBV5-1 and TRBJ2-1, with 10 nucleotides matching TRBD2. CDR1 is SGHRS and CDR2 is YFSETQ in the germline V gene. The CDR3 totals 15 residues. For the CDR3, the DNA is TGCGCCAGCAGCCCGGGACTAGCGTACTCCAATGAGCAGTTGTTC. This codes for CASSPGLAYSNEQLF.

This clonotype has at least ten counts. V usage is TRBV6-5 and J usage is TRBJ1-4; TRBD1 might be the D (6 bases). Germline CDR1 MNHEY, CDR2 SVGAGI. The V and J ends lost 5 bases and 4 bases respectively, with 20 bases between them. The CDR3 has 17 amino acids. The CDR3 DNA reads TGTGCCAGCAGTGGACTCGGGCAGGGGATAATTAATGAAAAACTGTTTTTT. Residues: CASSGLGQGIINEKLFF.

The rearrangement uses TRBV6-6 and TRBJ2-7; D may be TRBD2 (5 bases). Germline V gives CDR1 MNHNY, CDR2 SVGAGI (reference sequence). V dropped 0 bases and J dropped 5 bases, with 11 bases sitting between them. The CDR3 is made up of 14 amino acids. This CDR3 is CASSYSGADHEQYF. For the CDR3, the DNA is TGTGCCAGCAGTTACTCGGGAGCGGACCACGAGCAGTACTTC.

Comment on this clonotype: One junction end disagrees with the germline gene, perhaps due to a read error. The chain joins TRBV6-6 to TRBJ2-2; D is unclear. The germline V gene has CDR1 MNHNY and CDR2 SVGAGI (reference sequence). This CDR3 is built from 12 residues. Written as DNA, the CDR3 is TGTGCCAGCAGAACCCTGGGTGGGGAACTGTTTTTT. Protein product: CASRTLGGELFF.

Details on this clonotype: This may be a read error, as it is one base from a much larger clone. The chain employs TRBV20-1 and TRBJ2-1; D is undetermined. The germline CDR1 and CDR2 sequences are DFQATT and SNEGSKA (reference sequence). This CDR3 has 13 residues. V shed 0 bases and J shed 6 bases, with 9 bases lying between them. This CDR3 reads CSARDVAINEQFF. The CDR3 nucleotides read TGCAGTGCTAGAGATGTGGCGATCAATGAGCAGTTCTTC.

This chain joins TRBV28 and TRBJ2-1; a possible D gene is TRBD2 (6 bases). The CDR3 totals 13 residues. CDR1 and CDR2 from the germline V gene are MDHEN and SYDVKM. The V end lost 10 bases, the J end lost 6 bases, and 16 bases lay between the germline ends. CDR3 coding DNA: TGTGCCATCGCGGGATTTCGACGCAATGAGCAGTTCTTC. This codes for CAIAGFRRNEQFF.

This clonotype showed up just once. J is TRBJ2-7 and V is TRBV11-2, with D possibly matching TRBD2 (5 bases). The CDR3 sequence is 15 residues long. Germline V gene sequence: CDR1 SGHAT, CDR2 FQNNGV. The V end lost 7 bases, the J end lost 4 bases, and 20 bases lay between the germline ends. The CDR3 nucleotides read TGTGCCAGCACCGCCTTGGAAGCGGCCCAATACGAGCAGTACTTC. It encodes CASTALEAAQYEQYF. The whole variable domain, filled in from reference TRBV11-2 and TRBJ2-7, reads EAGVAQSPRYKIIEKRQSVAFWCNPISGHATLYWYQQILGQGPKLLIQFQNNGVVDDSQLPKDRFSAERLKGVDSTLKIQPAKLEDSAVYLCASTALEAAQYEQYFGPGTRLTVT.

Concerning this clonotype: Here the CDR3 omits its conserved ending phenylalanine or tryptophan, so a read error is the likely source. The CDR3 protein is CAITAREVGEQFL. CDR3 DNA sequence: TGTGCCATCACGGCCAGGGAAGTCGGTGAGCAGTTCCTC. V is TRBV10-3 and J is TRBJ2-1, with a weak D call TRBD1 (5 bases). V was clipped by 7 bases and J by 9 bases, with 16 bases between them. This CDR3 has 13 amino acids. Germline values: CDR1 ENHRY, CDR2 SYGVKD.

A remark on this clonotype: A read error is likely, as this CDR3 ends without the conserved phenylalanine or tryptophan. This chain joins TRBV11-1 and TRBJ2-1, with 7 bases that match TRBD2. CDR1 and CDR2 (germline): SGHAT, FQDESV (reference sequence). CDR3 length equals 17 residues. J gave up 5 bases and V 5 bases, and 15 bases lay outside the gene matches. The CDR3: CASSLGLEGEVDNEQFL. CDR3 bases: TGTGCCAGCAGCCTAGGACTAGAGGGAGAAGTTGACAATGAGCAGTTCTTA.

The chain combines TRBV29-1 with TRBJ2-1; D may be TRBD1 or TRBD2 (5 bases each). The germline V gene encodes CDR1 SQVTM and CDR2 ANQGSEA. V was pared by 4 bases and J by 7 bases, with 14 bases between. The CDR3 spans 13 residues. The CDR3 loop reads CSVGGTVGNEQFF. CDR3 nucleotides: TGCAGCGTTGGAGGGACGGTTGGGAATGAGCAGTTCTTC.

As to this clonotype: The conserved phenylalanine or tryptophan normally closing the CDR3 is absent here, so this likely arose from a read error. The genes are TRBV7-8 and TRBJ2-1, with D tentatively TRBD2 (5 bases). The CDR3 is 15 residues long. Germline-derived CDR1 and CDR2 are SGHVS and FQNEAQ. CDR3 nucleotide sequence: TGTGCCAGCAGACCGGTAAGCGGTTCCTACGATGAGCAGTTCTTA. It is translated as CASRPVSGSYDEQFL.

This clonotype was counted once. Germline and junction disagree at one end, which may indicate a read error. The rearrangement uses TRBV11-2 and TRBJ2-1, with no clear D. This CDR3 is 12 amino acids long. The germline V gene has CDR1 SGHAT and CDR2 FQNNGV. In nucleotides, the CDR3 is TGTGCCGGCATCCCGGAGTACAATGAGCAGTTTTTC. Its protein product is CAGIPEYNEQFF.

The chain couples TRBV11-2 to TRBJ2-7; 7 bases line up with TRBD1. The CDR3 runs 17 residues. Germline V CDR1 and CDR2: SGHAT, FQNNGV. The ends lost 0 bases at V and 1 base at J; junction bases unmatched: 9. CDR3 bases: TGTGCCAGCAGCTTAGAAAGACTCGGGACAGAATCCTACGAGCAGTACTTC. Protein sequence: CASSLERLGTESYEQYF.

V is TRBV5-4 and J is TRBJ2-1; perhaps TRBD1 as D (5 bases). V lost 4 bases to trimming and J lost 6 bases, with 17 bases between them. The CDR3 contains 15 residues. Germline loops: CDR1 SGHNT, CDR2 YYREEE (reference sequence). CDR3 DNA sequence: TGTGCCAGCAGCCCTGGGGCCATCCACGCCAATGAGCAGTTCTTC. This encodes CASSPGAIHANEQFF.

Worth noting for this clonotype: One junction end does not reproduce the germline sequence, and a read error may be involved. The chain carries TRBV6-2 or TRBV6-3 and TRBJ2-1; the match to TRBD2 covers 7 bases. Germline V gene data show CDR1 as MNHEY and CDR2 as SVGEGT. The CDR3 length is 16 residues. The CDR3 DNA follows: TGTGCCAGCGGTTACTGGGGGAGGGGCTCCTACTATGAACAGTTCTTC. It translates to CASGYWGRGSYYEQFF.

With regard to this clonotype: This CDR3 is missing its conserved last phenylalanine or tryptophan, likely due to a read error. This chain links TRBV11-1 with TRBJ2-7, with 9 bases that match TRBD2. Germline CDR1 SGHAT, CDR2 FQDESV (reference sequence). J gave up 4 bases and V 9 bases, and 10 bases lay outside the gene matches. This CDR3 contains 14 residues. The CDR3 loop is CASSPDSGRYEQYL. The CDR3, as DNA: TGTGCCAGTAGCCCTGACAGCGGGAGGTACGAGCAGTACCTC.

V and J are TRBV18 and TRBJ1-2; D perhaps matches TRBD1 (6 bases). Germline V gene lookup returns CDR1 KGHSH and CDR2 LQKENI. The CDR3 has 12 amino acids. Trimming took off 9 bases at V and 6 bases at J, with 14 bases between the two ends. CDR3: CASSPDRDGYTF. CDR3 nucleotide sequence: TGTGCCAGTTCTCCGGACAGAGATGGCTACACCTTC.

Concerning this clonotype: At one of its ends the junction is not consistent with the germline gene, which may arise from a read error. The CDR3 loop is CASSWERLKTEAFF. DNA of the CDR3: TGCGCCAGCAGCTGGGAGAGATTGAAGACTGAAGCTTTCTTT. This rearrangement joins TRBV5-4 to TRBJ1-1; D is unclear. The germline CDR1 and CDR2 sequences are SGHNT and YYREEE (reference sequence). This CDR3 has 14 amino acids.

The gene calls are TRBV11-2 and TRBJ1-2; D remains unclear. The V and J ends lost 1 base and 2 bases respectively, with 8 bases between them. The CDR3 is made up of 14 amino acids. CDR1 SGHAT and CDR2 FQNNGV come from the germline V gene. CDR3 DNA sequence: TGTGCCAGCAGCTTAGGTCGACTGAACTATGGCTACACCTTC. Protein sequence: CASSLGRLNYGYTF.

A word on this clonotype: One end of the junction varies from germline; a read error may be responsible. The V gene is TRBV4-2, the J gene TRBJ2-7; the D gene is possibly TRBD2 (6 bases). The CDR3 contains 14 residues. Per germline, CDR1 LGHNA and CDR2 YNFKEQ. The CDR3 loop reads CANSQTSTARENYF. The CDR3 nucleotides read TGTGCCAACAGCCAAACCTCAACAGCCCGGGAGAACTACTTC.